One sample yielded the 10 T cell receptor beta chains listed below, sequenced in a study of T-cell reconstitution after alpha-beta-depleted transplantation in children. Unique molecular identifiers were incorporated when the TCRbeta library was constructed. TCRdb reprocessed the PCR reads with MiXCR, giving one entry per CDR3 protein. Of roughly 500,000 distinct CDR3 sequences listed, roughly an eighth are singletons. This material consisted of PBMCs from the stem cell graft donor, taken from the stem cell graft. The receptor source for this set is a human donor who donated a stem cell graft to a child with combined immunodeficiency.

This chain joins TRBV29-1 and TRBJ2-5; tentatively, D is TRBD1 (6 bases). Germline V lookup: CDR1 SQVTM, CDR2 ANQGSEA. This CDR3 has 12 amino acids. Trimming removed 6 bases at V and 9 bases at J, with 17 bases between. In nucleotides, the CDR3 is TGCAGCGTCGGGACACCCACCAGGGCCCAGTACTTC. Its protein is CSVGTPTRAQYF.

The table lists this clonotype with many counts. The chain has TRBV12-3 or TRBV12-4 and TRBJ2-2, with a possible D match to TRBD2 (5 bases). The CDR3 runs to 15 residues. Trimming removed 1 base at V and 1 base at J, with 7 bases between. The CDR3 nucleotides are TGTGCCAGCAGTTTAGGAGGGCGGAACACCGGGGAGCTGTTTTTT. Translated: CASSLGGRNTGELFF.

The chain links TRBV7-9 to TRBJ2-7, with 12 bases that match TRBD2. The CDR3 covers 15 residues. Germline CDR1 is SEHNR and CDR2 is FQNEAQ (reference sequence). V lost 5 bases and J lost 4; bases outside the gene matches: 6. For the CDR3, the DNA is TGTGCCAGCAGCCTACTAGCGGGAGGTGGTTACGAGCAGTACTTC. This gives the protein CASSLLAGGGYEQYF.

A note on this clonotype: Its ends do not fully match the called genes, so a read error is possible. The chain couples TRBV5-6 to TRBJ2-2, with 9 bases lining up with TRBD2. The CDR3 extends over 16 amino acids. CDR1 and CDR2 from the germline V gene are SGHDT and YYEEEE. CDR3 amino acids: CASSPRSGGNTGEVFF. Written as DNA, the CDR3 is TGTGCCAGCAGCCCCCGGAGCGGGGGGAACACCGGGGAGGTGTTTTTT. Using reference TRBV5-6 and TRBJ2-2 for the parts outside the CDR3, the full variable domain is DAGVTQSPTHLIKTRGQQVTLRCSPKSGHDTVSWYQQALGQGPQFIFQYYEEEERQRGNFPDRFSGHQFPNYSSELNVNALLLGDSALYLCASSPRSGGNTGEVFFGEGSRLTVL.

A few counts support this clonotype. The gene calls are TRBV12-3 or TRBV12-4 and TRBJ2-7; D is unresolved. CDR3 length equals 12 residues. Trimming removed 7 bases from V and 6 bases from J, with 13 bases in between. The DNA for the CDR3 is TGTGCCAGCACCCCCCGCTGGGGCGAGCAGTACTTC. Its translation: CASTPRWGEQYF.

This clonotype was seen a few times. The V call is TRBV15, the J call TRBJ2-1; D might be TRBD2 (6 bases). V was pared by 0 bases and J by 9 bases, with 24 bases between. CDR1 is LNHNV, CDR2 YYDKDF, per germline (reference sequence). This CDR3 has 18 amino acids. This CDR3 reads CATSRDSFGGLPAREQFF. In DNA, the CDR3 is TGTGCCACCAGCAGAGATAGTTTTGGCGGACTACCCGCGCGTGAGCAGTTCTTC.

This clonotype occurred once. V usage is TRBV30 and J usage is TRBJ2-7; tentatively, D is TRBD1 or TRBD2 (6 bases each). This CDR3 has 12 amino acids. Germline assignment: CDR1 GTSNPN and CDR2 SVGIG (reference sequence). With 4 bases removed from V and 3 bases from J, the gap between germline ends came to 10 bases. The CDR3 DNA sequence: TGTGCCTGGAATCGGGGGCGCTACGAGCAGTACTTC. Its protein product is CAWNRGRYEQYF.

The chain has TRBV4-2 and TRBJ1-1, with 9 nucleotides matching TRBD1. With 3 bases clipped from V and 2 bases from J, the junction kept 4 bases outside the gene matches. The CDR3 totals 15 residues. Germline loops: CDR1 LGHNA, CDR2 YNFKEQ. Here the CDR3 reads CASSQEQGANTEAFF. CDR3 bases: TGTGCCAGCAGCCAGGAACAGGGGGCCAACACTGAAGCTTTCTTT.

There are many counts of this clonotype. This chain uses TRBV10-3 with TRBJ2-5; 7 bases match TRBD2. V lost 0 bases to trimming and J lost 3 bases; unmatched junction nucleotides: 10. This CDR3 region has 17 residues. In germline, CDR1 is ENHRY, CDR2 SYGVKD. In DNA form, the CDR3 reads TGTGCCATCAGTGAGTCGGTTCCGTCCAGCGGGAAAGAGACCCAGTACTTC. This sequence encodes CAISESVPSSGKETQYF.

This clonotype was recorded a few times. V usage is TRBV3-1 and J usage is TRBJ2-1; unclear D gene. Trimming removed 1 base at V and 7 bases at J, with 8 bases between. The CDR3 totals 13 residues. CDR1 is LGHDT, CDR2 YNNKEL, per germline (reference sequence). CDR3 in amino acids: CASSQAPPNEQFF. CDR3 in DNA: TGTGCCAGCAGCCAAGCCCCCCCAAATGAGCAGTTCTTC.